This T cell receptor (beta chain) was obtained from a study of T cell changes during pregnancy in multiple sclerosis. Profiling relied on immunoSEQ multiplex PCR, and the TCRdb table lists in-frame clones only, not all of them. Of tens of thousands of clones listed, 90% to 95% were seen once; the top ten hold about 0.93%. Trimming stripped 3 bases from V and 3 bases from J, with 18 bases between. There are 16 residues in the CDR3. The V gene's germline CDR1 is SGHAT and CDR2 FQDESV (reference sequence). The starting material was peripheral blood, obtained in the first trimester of pregnancy. The clonotype was recovered from a female donor with multiple sclerosis, enrolled in a pregnancy study. The chain combines TRBV11-1 with TRBJ2-7; TRBD1 is a possible D gene (5 bases). The CDR3 nucleotides are TGTGCCAGCAGCTTGAACAGGAACCTTGCGATCTACGAGCAGTACTTC. Translating it yields CASSLNRNLAIYEQYF.